This entry features one TCR beta chain sequence. The entry originates in a study of blood T cell repertoires in COVID-19. Study-wide background: Material from acute and convalescent COVID-19 was sourced from the United States, Italy and Spain. PBMCs, B-cell-depleted T cells, or T cells were the source of the cDNA or gDNA that made up the material.

Authors' data handling: Reference gene primer amplification in the assay estimated nucleated cell counts. Generated by immunoSEQ multiplex PCR, the TCRdb table keeps only in-frame clones and is missing some. V, J and clone size were drawn from that table, and D and trimming were deduced from the DNA. Among about 50,000 clones listed, over 90% were seen once. The TCR was taken from a woman of 80 years or more with acute or convalescent COVID-19. The sample consisted of peripheral blood.

CDR3 protein: CASSSGVRASGNTIYF. In DNA form, the CDR3 reads TGTGCCAGCTCGTCAGGGGTTAGAGCGTCTGGAAACACCATATATTTT. The rearrangement uses TRBV18 and TRBJ1-3; D is possibly TRBD1 (6 bases). Germline CDR1 KGHSH, CDR2 LQKENI. CDR3 length: 16 amino acids. V lost 6 bases and J 1 base, leaving 16 bases between the germline ends.